Listed below are T cell receptor beta chains from one sample, sequenced in a study of cytomegalovirus exposure and HLA in healthy donors. Repertoires were generated with immunoSEQ multiplex PCR, while TCRdb's copy carries only in-frame clones and drops some. The table records 110,000 or so clones, about 80% of them present only once. The sample was PBMCs. Receptors originate from a woman in her twenties or thirties in good health and CMV-seropositive. Each CDR3 is given with its conserved first and last residue. The order of the fields is J gene, V gene, clone size, D gene, CDR3 DNA, CDR3 protein. A D gene is named only where the DNA matches it firmly. Size values are once, few and many counts, or a class for expanded clones, and some rows have none.

>TRBJ1-2|TRBV29-1|-|-
TGCAGCGTTGAAGATAAGGGCAGGGTTATCGGCTACACCTTC
CSVEDKGRVIGYTF
>TRBJ1-3|TRBV7-8|-|TRBD1
TGTGCCAGCAGCACGAGCAGGGGGCCTGGAAACACCATATATTTT
CASSTSRGPGNTIYF
>TRBJ1-1|TRBV18|few|TRBD1
TGTGCCAGCTCACCGGACAGGGACACTGAAGCTTTCTTT
CASSPDRDTEAFF
>TRBJ1-4|TRBV6-6|few|-
TGTGCCAGCAGTTACTCTCTCGCTATGAATGAAAAACTGTTTTTT
CASSYSLAMNEKLFF
>TRBJ1-4|TRBV19|-|TRBD1
TGTGCCAGTGGCAGGGGGGATGAAAAACTGTTTTTT
CASGRGDEKLFF
>TRBJ2-2|TRBV5-1|-|TRBD1
TGCGCCAGCAGCCAAAGGACAGGGACGAACACCGGGGAGCTGTTTTTT
CASSQRTGTNTGELFF
>TRBJ1-5|TRBV7-9|-|TRBD1
TGTGCCAGCAGCTACGGACAGGGGATTCAGCCCCAGCATTTT
CASSYGQGIQPQHF
>TRBJ1-3|TRBV6-1|once|TRBD1
TGTGCCAGCAGGCTCCGGGACAGCTCTGGAAACACCATATATTTT
CASRLRDSSGNTIYF
>TRBJ1-3|TRBV19|-|-
TGTGCCAGTAGTATTGGAGGAGGAAGCTCTGGAAACACCATATATTTT
CASSIGGGSSGNTIYF
>TRBJ2-7|TRBV5-1|-|TRBD2
TGCGCCAGCAGAACTAGCGGGGCAAGCTCCTACGAGCAGTACTTC
CASRTSGASSYEQYF
>TRBJ1-1|TRBV29-1|-|-
TGCAGCGTTGTAGGCCAGCGGAACACTGAAGCTTTCTTT
CSVVGQRNTEAFF
>TRBJ1-2|TRBV30|-|-
TGTGCCTGGAGCGTTTCAGGGTTTGGCTACACCTTC
CAWSVSGFGYTF
>TRBJ2-3|TRBV7-3|-|-
TGTGCCAGCAGCGAAACTGGAGCGGTCCACACAGATACGCAGTATTTT
CASSETGAVHTDTQYF
>TRBJ1-2|TRBV6-5|few|TRBD1
TGTGCCAGCAGCCCGGGACAGGCCTATGGCTACACCTTC
CASSPGQAYGYTF
>TRBJ1-6|TRBV5-6|-|TRBD1
TGTGCCAGCAGCCGCCCCGGGACAGGGACGAATTCACCCCTCCACTTT
CASSRPGTGTNSPLHF
>TRBJ2-2|TRBV5-1|-|TRBD2
TGCGCCAGCAGCTTTGAGCTAGCGGGATCCGGGGAGCTGTTTTTT
CASSFELAGSGELFF
>TRBJ1-2|TRBV2|-|-
TGTGCCAGCACTATTAACTATGGCTACACCTTC
CASTINYGYTF
>TRBJ2-3|TRBV4-1|few|-
TGCGCCAGCAGCCAAGTCGGGGTCAGCACAGATACGCAGTATTTT
CASSQVGVSTDTQYF
>TRBJ2-1|TRBV2|-|TRBD2
TGTGCCAGCAGTGCTAGCGGTTCCTACAATGAGCAGTTCTTC
CASSASGSYNEQFF
>TRBJ1-2|TRBV29-1|once|TRBD1
TGCAGCGCCCAGACAGGGGAACAGGAGGGCTACACCTTC
CSAQTGEQEGYTF
>TRBJ1-5|TRBV29-1|-|-
TGCAGCGTTGCGGACAGTCCCAATCAGCCCCAGCATTTT
CSVADSPNQPQHF
>TRBJ1-5|TRBV9|few|-
TGTGCCAGCAGTCCGGCGGGGGATTATCAGCCCCAGCATTTT
CASSPAGDYQPQHF
>TRBJ2-5|TRBV19|once|-
TGTGCCAGTAGTCCCACCTTAAGAGGTCAAGAGACCCAGTACTTC
CASSPTLRGQETQYF
>TRBJ1-2|TRBV5-5|-|-
TGTGCCAGCAGCCCTGGGGGGAATGGAGGCTACACCTTC
CASSPGGNGGYTF
>TRBJ2-5|TRBV4-1|-|TRBD2
TGCGCCAGCAGCCAAGATTGGGCTAGCGGGGCCGAGACCCAGTACTTC
CASSQDWASGAETQYF
>TRBJ2-7|TRBV4-2|-|-
TGTGCCAGCAGCCGGAGATTGGGCTACGAGCAGTACTTC
CASSRRLGYEQYF
>TRBJ2-6|TRBV7-3|-|-
TGTGCCAGCAGCACCCAGGGCTCTGGGGCCAACGTCCTGACTTTC
CASSTQGSGANVLTF
>TRBJ1-1|TRBV11-2|few|TRBD1
TGTGCCAGCAGCTTAGACACAGGGGCCCGGAACACTGAAGCTTTCTTT
CASSLDTGARNTEAFF
>TRBJ1-1|TRBV18|-|-
TGTGCCAGCTCACCCAACAGGGATTCGGCTGAAGCTTTCTTT
CASSPNRDSAEAFF
>TRBJ2-7|TRBV30|-|TRBD1
TGTGCCTGGAGTGTACCCGGGACAGTAAGGGTCGGCGAGCAGTACTTC
CAWSVPGTVRVGEQYF
>TRBJ2-1|TRBV25-1|-|-
TGTGCCAGCAGCCAGGTGGGTGTTAGCAATGAGCAGTTCTTC
CASSQVGVSNEQFF
>TRBJ1-4|TRBV9|once|TRBD1
TGTGCCAGCAGCGTCGACAGGGGGGGAGAAAAACTGTTTTTT
CASSVDRGGEKLFF
>TRBJ1-1|TRBV5-1|-|TRBD1
TGCGCCAGCAGGCGGACAGGGCGAACTGAAGCTTTCTTT
CASRRTGRTEAFF
>TRBJ2-7|TRBV12-5|-|TRBD1
TGTGCTAGTGGTTTGGTACTGGGACAGGGCTCCTACGAGCAGTACTTC
CASGLVLGQGSYEQYF
>TRBJ2-3|TRBV4-1|once|-
TGCGCCAGCAGCCCTTCCGCCGGGTTCTATGGTACGCAGTATTTT
CASSPSAGFYGTQYF
>TRBJ2-7|TRBV6-1|-|-
TGTGCCAGCTCAGCCAGAGGGACTTACTCCTACGAGCAGTACTTC
CASSARGTYSYEQYF
>TRBJ1-1|TRBV6-5|-|-
TGTGCCAGCAGTTACGTGAGATCCGGGGGAGCTTTCTTT
CASSYVRSGGAFF
>TRBJ2-7|TRBV5-4|-|TRBD2
TGTGCCAGCAGCTTGACTAGCGGGGGGCCCTACGAGCAGTACTTC
CASSLTSGGPYEQYF